Following are 10 T cell receptor beta chains from one sample sequenced in a study of cytomegalovirus exposure and HLA in healthy donors. Produced via immunoSEQ multiplex PCR; TCRdb's table is partial and in-frame only. The sample shows about 240,000 clones, 70% to 90% of them seen only once. The sequenced material came from PBMCs. These receptors originate from a woman in her 30s in good health and CMV-seropositive.

The chain recombines TRBV6-6 with TRBJ1-1, with a weak D call TRBD1 (5 bases). V was trimmed by 8 bases and J by 1 base, leaving 14 bases between them. CDR3 length equals 14 residues. Germline V gene lookup returns CDR1 MNHNY and CDR2 SVGAGI (reference sequence). CDR3 sequence: CASGVGGKNTEAFF. The CDR3 nucleotides read TGTGCCAGCGGGGTCGGGGGGAAGAACACTGAAGCTTTCTTT.

The CDR3, as DNA: TGTGCCACCAGCAGAGATTTAGAATCTAGCGCGGGGGAGGATGAGCAGTTCTTC. It yields the protein CATSRDLESSAGEDEQFF. The chain is built from TRBV15 and TRBJ2-1; 7 nucleotides match TRBD2. CDR1 LNHNV and CDR2 YYDKDF come from the germline V gene (reference sequence). The CDR3 consists of 18 residues. After removal of 0 bases from V and 8 bases from J, the junction contained 16 bases not matched to a gene.

The chain links TRBV9 to TRBJ2-1; 10 positions match TRBD2. Germline V CDR1 and CDR2: SGDLS, YYNGEE. The CDR3 runs to 16 residues. Trimming took 4 bases from V and 0 from J; bases not matched to a gene: 4. This chain's CDR3 is CASSPGLAASYNEQFF. The CDR3 bases are TGTGCCAGCAGCCCAGGACTAGCGGCCTCCTACAATGAGCAGTTCTTC.

In the case of this clone: Other DNA variants within this sample encode the same CDR3. The chain joins TRBV29-1 to TRBJ2-3, with TRBD2 identical over 8 bases. Trimming cost V 7 bases and J 2 bases; bases outside gene matches: 5. Germline CDR1 reads SQVTM; CDR2 reads ANQGSEA. This CDR3 contains 13 residues. The CDR3 spells CSAWTSPTDTQYF. Written as DNA, the CDR3 is TGCAGCGCCTGGACTAGCCCCACAGATACGCAGTATTTT.

This clone turned up a few times. The rearrangement links TRBV6-1 to TRBJ2-7, with a possible D match to TRBD1 (6 bases). The CDR3 length is 12 residues. V gave up 6 bases and J gave up 7 bases, with 13 bases separating them. CDR1 and CDR2 (germline): MNHNS, SASEGT. This chain's CDR3 is CASRTLGGEQYF. For the CDR3, the DNA is TGTGCCAGCAGGACCCTAGGGGGAGAGCAGTACTTC.

This chain connects TRBV7-8 to TRBJ1-2; D might be TRBD1 (5 bases). Germline CDR1 is SGHVS and CDR2 is FQNEAQ. The CDR3 runs to 17 residues. With 5 bases removed from V and 5 bases from J, the gap between germline ends came to 24 bases. Here the CDR3 DNA reads TGTGCCAGCAGCACCCATGGCGGGGCGCCCCCCCGGTATGGCTACACCTTC. Protein product: CASSTHGGAPPRYGYTF.

With regard to this clone: Other DNA sequences in this sample translate to the same CDR3. This sequence joins TRBV18 and TRBJ1-4; D is uncertain. This CDR3 contains 15 residues. From germline, CDR1 is KGHSH and CDR2 LQKENI. The ends were cut back, 3 bases at V and 2 bases at J, with 10 bases in the middle. The CDR3 coding sequence is TGTGCCAGCTCACCCCCGGGTCGCACTAATGAAAAACTGTTTTTT. Protein product: CASSPPGRTNEKLFF.

The V call is TRBV6-1, the J call TRBJ1-2; D is unclear. V shed 5 bases and J shed 4 bases, with 11 bases lying between them. Germline V gene data show CDR1 as MNHNS and CDR2 as SASEGT. The length of the CDR3 is 13 residues. The CDR3 sequence is CASSSADSYGYTF. Here the CDR3 DNA reads TGTGCCAGCAGTTCGGCGGATTCCTATGGCTACACCTTC.

The chain joins TRBV18 to TRBJ1-3, with D tentatively TRBD1 (5 bases). The germline V gene has CDR1 KGHSH and CDR2 LQKENI. The ends were cut back, 6 bases at V and 4 bases at J, with 19 bases in the middle. CDR3 length: 16 residues. The CDR3: CASSPTGTGVGNTIYF. The CDR3, as DNA: TGTGCCAGCTCGCCCACGGGGACGGGGGTCGGAAACACCATATATTTT. Filled out from reference TRBV18 and TRBJ1-3, the complete variable domain reads NAGVMQNPRHLVRRRGQEARLRCSPMKGHSHVYWYRQLPEEGLKFMVYLQKENIIDESGMPKERFSAEFPKEGPSILRIQQVVRGDSAAYFCASSPTGTGVGNTIYFGEGSWLTVV.

This chain uses TRBV30 with TRBJ2-2, with 8 bases lining up with TRBD1. V lost 8 bases, J lost 1 base, and 3 bases stayed unmatched. Germline lookup yields CDR1 GTSNPN and CDR2 SVGIG (reference sequence). The CDR3 contains 13 residues. The CDR3 DNA is TGTGCCGTCGGGACAGGGAACACCGGGGAGCTGTTTTTT. The encoded protein is CAVGTGNTGELFF. Filled out from reference TRBV30 and TRBJ2-2, the complete variable domain reads SQTIHQWPATLVQPVGSPLSLECTVEGTSNPNLYWYRQAAGRGLQLLFYSVGIGQISSEVPQNLSASRPQDRQFILSSKKLLLSDSGFYLCAVGTGNTGELFFGEGSRLTVL.